Presented here are 29 T cell receptor gamma chains from one specimen sequenced in a study of Vδ1+ human thymocytes. Findings and caveats of the study: Highly polyclonal TRG and TRD repertoires with Gaussian CDR3 length distributions appeared in thymus.

Extracted RNA was reverse transcribed into cDNA. Pooled V-gene forward primers with one constant-region reverse primer generated the CDR3 amplicons by multiplex PCR. TCRdb re-analyzed the multiplex PCR reads via CATT. The data show about 36,000 gamma-chain clones, 20% seen once. These receptors' antigens are unknown. Sequencing used Vdelta1+ gamma-delta thymocytes from the thymus. Subset here: FACS-sorted CD3+ TCRalphabeta- TCRVdelta1+ TCRVdelta2- thymocytes. All receptors derive from a girl under three years old who had congenital heart surgery.

This clone was counted between two and nine times. A clone one base away is much larger, so this may be a read error. Other DNA sequences within the sample encode an identical CDR3. The chain links TRGV4 to TRGJ1 or TRGJ2. The CDR3 is made up of 13 amino acids. CDR1 is EGSTGY and CDR2 is YDSYTSSV in the germline V gene. Trimming cost V 4 bases and J 1 base; bases outside gene matches: 4. CDR3 coding DNA: TGTGCCACCTGGGACCCAAATTATTATAAGAAACTCTTT. Its protein product is CATWDPNYYKKLF.

This clone was observed a handful of times. This chain connects TRGV3 to TRGJ1 or TRGJ2. V was clipped by 2 bases and J by 8 bases; unmatched bases: 9. The CDR3 totals 13 residues. Germline lookup yields CDR1 VTNTFY and CDR2 YDVSTARD (reference sequence). CDR3 sequence: CATWDKPPNKKLF. The CDR3 DNA reads TGTGCCACCTGGGACAAACCACCAAATAAGAAACTCTTT.

The rearrangement joins TRGV9 to TRGJ1 or TRGJ2. Trimming at V came to 3 bases and at J to 11 bases, leaving 13 bases not matched to a gene. Germline CDR1 reads GITISATS; CDR2 reads ISYDGTV (reference sequence). The CDR3 contains 13 residues. CDR3 amino acids: CALWERRREEKLF. CDR3 coding DNA: TGTGCCTTGTGGGAGAGACGTAGGGAGGAGAAACTCTTT.

This clone is termed medium-sized. The J gene is TRGJ1 or TRGJ2, the V gene TRGV4. V lost 2 bases, J lost 2 bases, and 3 bases stayed unmatched. There are 13 residues in the CDR3. Germline assignment: CDR1 EGSTGY and CDR2 YDSYTSSV. CDR3 bases: TGTGCCACCTGGGATGAGGATTATTATAAGAAACTCTTT. Protein: CATWDEDYYKKLF.

The chain combines TRGV5 with TRGJ1 or TRGJ2. The J segment lost 16 bases and the V segment lost 0 bases, leaving 15 bases of the junction unmatched. Germline CDR1 VINAFY, CDR2 YDVSNSKD. The CDR3 contains 13 residues. The CDR3 spells CATWDRLGQHMLF. The CDR3 DNA reads as TGTGCCACCTGGGACAGGCTTGGACAGCATATGCTCTTT.

The chain uses TRGV8 and TRGJP2. CDR1 is VENAVY, CDR2 YDSYNSRV, per germline. This CDR3 contains 14 residues. V dropped 5 bases and J dropped 2; count of bases not matched to a gene: 5. This CDR3 reads CATWGVSSDWIKTF. The CDR3 region has the DNA TGTGCCACCTGGGGGGTGAGTAGTGATTGGATCAAGACGTTT.

To note about this clone: Additional DNA sequences in this sample encode the identical CDR3. The chain recombines TRGV8 with TRGJ1 or TRGJ2. J gave up 4 bases and V 0 bases, and 3 bases lay outside the gene matches. This CDR3 comprises 13 residues. CDR1 and CDR2 (germline): VENAVY, YDSYNSRV. In DNA form, the CDR3 reads TGTGCCACCTGGGATAGGGGATATTATAAGAAACTCTTT. Its protein is CATWDRGYYKKLF.

This chain connects TRGV9 to TRGJP2. Per germline, CDR1 GITISATS and CDR2 ISYDGTV (reference sequence). The V segment lost 3 bases and the J segment 6 bases; nucleotides outside the gene matches: 7. This CDR3 comprises 14 residues. CDR3: CALWEPSGDWIKTF. Here the CDR3 DNA reads TGTGCCTTGTGGGAGCCCTCGGGTGATTGGATCAAGACGTTT.

The chain is built from TRGV9 and TRGJ1 or TRGJ2. Germline V lookup: CDR1 GITISATS, CDR2 ISYDGTV (reference sequence). This CDR3 is built from 16 residues. V shed 0 bases and J 4 bases; nucleotides not matched to a gene: 12. The CDR3 DNA is TGTGCCTTGTGGGAGGTGCAAGGGAGTGCCTATTATAAGAAACTCTTT. It yields the protein CALWEVQGSAYYKKLF.

There are a few counts of this clone. The chain links TRGV9 to TRGJ1 or TRGJ2. The CDR3 sequence is 13 residues long. With V trimmed by 2 bases and J by 4 bases, 5 bases remained unmatched. CDR1 and CDR2 from the germline V gene are GITISATS and ISYDGTV (reference sequence). The CDR3 DNA reads TGTGCCTTGTGGGAGGACAAGTATTATAAGAAACTCTTT. Encoded protein: CALWEDKYYKKLF.

This clone was counted between two and nine times. The gene calls are TRGV9 and TRGJ1 or TRGJ2. Germline V gene lookup returns CDR1 GITISATS and CDR2 ISYDGTV (reference sequence). Trimming at V came to 0 bases and at J to 4 bases, leaving 6 bases not matched to a gene. The CDR3 totals 14 residues. The chain's CDR3 is CALWEVVWYYKKLF. CDR3 coding DNA: TGTGCCTTGTGGGAGGTGGTTTGGTATTATAAGAAACTCTTT.

Comment on this clone: This sequence may be a read error, since a much larger clone differs from it by one base. The sample holds other DNA sequences that translate to the same CDR3. The V call is TRGV2, the J call TRGJ1 or TRGJ2. V lost 0 bases, J lost 7 bases, and 3 bases stayed unmatched. CDR3 length equals 12 residues. The germline V gene has CDR1 EGSNGY and CDR2 YDSYNSKV. For the CDR3, the DNA is TGTGCCACCTGGGACGGGAGGTATAAGAAACTCTTT. This gives the protein CATWDGRYKKLF.

This clone has just a few counts. The J gene is TRGJ1 or TRGJ2, the V gene TRGV9. Germline assignment: CDR1 GITISATS and CDR2 ISYDGTV (reference sequence). The CDR3 is 12 residues long. The ends lost 12 bases at V and 6 bases at J; junction bases unmatched: 14. The CDR3 reads CALHLRVYKKLF. The CDR3 DNA reads as TGTGCCCTCCACCTTCGGGTTTATAAGAAACTCTTT.

The chain uses TRGV2 and TRGJ1 or TRGJ2. The V segment lost 2 bases and the J segment 11 bases; nucleotides outside the gene matches: 6. CDR3 size: 11 residues. Germline CDR1 reads EGSNGY; CDR2 reads YDSYNSKV. The CDR3 is CATWDASEKLF. CDR3 coding DNA: TGTGCCACCTGGGACGCCTCGGAGAAACTCTTT.

This clone was observed a handful of times. A much larger clone lies a single base off, so this may be a read error. The chain carries TRGV5 and TRGJ1 or TRGJ2. J gave up 5 bases and V 0 bases, and 4 bases lay outside the gene matches. The CDR3 totals 13 residues. The V gene's germline CDR1 is VINAFY and CDR2 YDVSNSKD. For the CDR3, the DNA is TGTGCCACCTGGGACAGGGGTGATTATAAGAAACTCTTT. This translates into CATWDRGDYKKLF.

This clone was picked up one time. The V call is TRGV8, the J call TRGJ1 or TRGJ2. Germline V lookup: CDR1 VENAVY, CDR2 YDSYNSRV. This CDR3 is 14 amino acids long. Trimming at V came to 4 bases and at J to 5 bases, leaving 11 bases not matched to a gene. The CDR3 nucleotides are TGTGCCACCTGGGACTGGCCTATTGATTATAAGAAACTCTTT. Translation: CATWDWPIDYKKLF.

This clone came up a few times. Just one base apart from a much larger clone, this may be a read error. This specimen includes other DNA sequences encoding the same CDR3. This chain joins TRGV4 and TRGJ1 or TRGJ2. CDR1 and CDR2 (germline): EGSTGY, YDSYTSSV. V lost 0 bases and J lost 7; bases outside the gene matches: 3. The CDR3 spans 12 residues. The CDR3 coding sequence is TGTGCCACCTGGGATGGGGAATATAAGAAACTCTTT. It translates to CATWDGEYKKLF.

Remarks on this clone: A much more abundant neighbour one base away suggests this may be a read error. The rearrangement links TRGV4 to TRGJ1 or TRGJ2. The V and J ends lost 5 bases and 2 bases, in that order; junction bases with no gene match: 3. This CDR3 comprises 12 residues. Per the germline V gene, CDR1 is EGSTGY and CDR2 is YDSYTSSV. This CDR3 is CATWGYYYKKLF. The CDR3, as DNA: TGTGCCACCTGGGGGTATTATTATAAGAAACTCTTT.

A few counts support this clone. Other DNA variants within this sample encode the same CDR3. The rearrangement links TRGV3 to TRGJ1 or TRGJ2. With V trimmed by 1 base and J by 0 bases, 3 bases remained unmatched. The germline gives CDR1 VTNTFY, CDR2 YDVSTARD (reference sequence). The CDR3 sequence is 14 residues long. This CDR3 reads CATWDSRNYYKKLF. The CDR3 DNA reads TGTGCCACCTGGGACAGCCGGAATTATTATAAGAAACTCTTT.

The V call is TRGV3, the J call TRGJ1 or TRGJ2. The CDR3 spans 10 residues. The V gene's germline CDR1 is VTNTFY and CDR2 YDVSTARD (reference sequence). V dropped 2 bases and J dropped 10; count of bases not matched to a gene: 2. CDR3 sequence (DNA): TGTGCCACCTGGGACAAGAAGAAACTCTTT. Its protein is CATWDKKKLF.

Only a few counts were recorded for this clone. Other DNA variants within this sample encode the same CDR3. This chain joins TRGV3 and TRGJ1 or TRGJ2. Germline CDR1 is VTNTFY and CDR2 is YDVSTARD (reference sequence). CDR3 size: 11 residues. Trimming took 3 bases from V and 8 from J; bases not matched to a gene: 4. The CDR3 DNA reads as TGTGCCACCTGGGACGCTAATAAGAAACTCTTT. Translated: CATWDANKKLF.

This chain uses TRGV3 with TRGJ1 or TRGJ2. V lost 0 bases to trimming and J lost 4 bases; unmatched junction nucleotides: 9. The CDR3 contains 15 residues. The germline V gene has CDR1 VTNTFY and CDR2 YDVSTARD (reference sequence). CDR3 amino acids: CATWDRRLQYYKKLF. The CDR3 DNA reads as TGTGCCACCTGGGACAGGCGCCTACAGTATTATAAGAAACTCTTT.

The table lists this clone with a few counts. One end of the junction fails to match germline, which may point to a read error. This chain connects TRGV3 to TRGJP2. CDR1 and CDR2 (germline): VTNTFY, YDVSTARD (reference sequence). CDR3 length equals 15 residues. The CDR3 protein is CATWDRDRSDWIKTF. As DNA, the CDR3 is TGTGCCACCTGGGACAGGGATAGAAGTGATTGGATCAAGACGTTT.

This chain uses TRGV3 with TRGJP. This CDR3 is built from 16 residues. CDR1 and CDR2 from the germline V gene are VTNTFY and YDVSTARD (reference sequence). Trimming cost V 3 bases and J 5 bases; bases outside gene matches: 4. The CDR3 DNA is TGTGCCACCTGGGACGGAGAAGAGTTGGGCAAAAAAATCAAGGTATTT. It yields the protein CATWDGEELGKKIKVF.

This clone was seen a few times. The chain carries TRGV2 and TRGJP2. This CDR3 comprises 11 residues. Germline V gene sequence: CDR1 EGSNGY, CDR2 YDSYNSKV. V gave up 0 bases and J gave up 15 bases; unmatched junction bases: 4. CDR3 coding DNA: TGTGCCACCTGGGACGGGCGGGTCAAGACGTTT. As protein: CATWDGRVKTF.

This chain links TRGV9 with TRGJ1 or TRGJ2. This CDR3 comprises 14 residues. The J segment lost 3 bases and the V segment lost 2 bases, leaving 7 bases of the junction unmatched. In germline, CDR1 is GITISATS, CDR2 ISYDGTV (reference sequence). CDR3 region: CALWEGFAYYKKLF. CDR3 DNA sequence: TGTGCCTTGTGGGAGGGATTTGCTTATTATAAGAAACTCTTT.

This clone is medium-sized by share. This specimen includes other DNA sequences encoding the same CDR3. The chain uses TRGV4 and TRGJ1 or TRGJ2. V lost 2 bases to trimming and J lost 7 bases; unmatched junction nucleotides: 5. The CDR3 has 12 amino acids. Germline loops: CDR1 EGSTGY, CDR2 YDSYTSSV. The CDR3 here is CATWDEGYKKLF. The CDR3 nucleotides are TGTGCCACCTGGGATGAAGGATATAAGAAACTCTTT.

A remark on this clone: A much more abundant neighbour one base away suggests this may be a read error. The same CDR3 can be traced to other DNA sequences in this sample. The chain employs TRGV4 and TRGJ1 or TRGJ2. The CDR3 runs 14 residues. Trimming took 0 bases from V and 2 from J; bases not matched to a gene: 4. CDR1 and CDR2 from the germline V gene are EGSTGY and YDSYTSSV. CDR3 residues: CATWDGPYYYKKLF. The DNA for the CDR3 is TGTGCCACCTGGGATGGGCCGTATTATTATAAGAAACTCTTT.

A few counts support this clone. The chain couples TRGV3 to TRGJP1. The CDR3 contains 17 residues. Germline CDR1 and CDR2: VTNTFY and YDVSTARD (reference sequence). J gave up 4 bases and V 0 bases, and 11 bases lay outside the gene matches. In DNA form, the CDR3 reads TGTGCCACCTGGGACAGGCGACCAGATGGCACTGGTTGGTTCAAGATATTT. Its translation is CATWDRRPDGTGWFKIF.